This T cell receptor beta chain was documented in a study of blood T cells in healthy people across ages. The CDR3 is 15 amino acids. Trimming left V 4 bases short and J 0 bases short, with 11 bases between. CDR1 SGHTA and CDR2 FQGTGA come from the germline V gene. Researchers report isolating at least 6 million PBMCs per sample. It was with a sample-barcoded 5' primer and a J-beta primer mix that a second PCR of about 7 to 12 cycles was run. Each cDNA was tagged by a template-switch adaptor containing 12 random nucleotides. A single record per CDR3 protein comes from TCRdb applying MiXCR to the 5' RACE reads. This sample has 700,000 to 800,000 distinct CDR3 sequences; roughly 44% occur once, and the top ten carry 20%.

This TCR was sampled from a woman in her sixties or seventies in good health. The sequenced sample was blood. V gene TRBV7-3 combines with J gene TRBJ2-3, with TRBD1 as a possible D gene (6 bases). The CDR3, as DNA: TGTGCCAGCAGCTCCCAGGGGCCCAGCACAGATACGCAGTATTTT. This encodes CASSSQGPSTDTQYF.